This T cell receptor (beta chain) comes out of a study of cytomegalovirus exposure and HLA in healthy donors. The V end was cut by 5 bases, the J end by 5 bases, with 16 bases between. CDR3 length: 14 residues. Germline V gives CDR1 MNHEY, CDR2 SVGAGI. Using immunoSEQ multiplex PCR, the repertoire was profiled, and TCRdb retains in-frame clones only, with some absent. Of roughly 200,000 clones in the sample, about 81% were seen once. As for this clone: What it binds is not known.

Points from the study as a whole: The study flagged 150 to 200 TCR beta chains as cytomegalovirus-associated. For cytomegalovirus status, the classifier reportedly gave diagnoses with high specificity and sensitivity. In vitro testing confirmed a few CMV-associated chains as specific for CMV antigens. Subsequent analysis of the approximately 120 validation repertoires found a tendency for first-cohort TCR clusters to co-occur.

This sequence originates from a woman between 25 and 40 years old in good health and CMV-seronegative. The sequenced sample was PBMCs. The chain couples TRBV6-5 to TRBJ2-7; D is perhaps TRBD1 (5 bases). As DNA, the CDR3 is TGTGCCAGCAGTCTCCTAGGGGATCTGAACGAGCAGTACTTC. Amino acid sequence: CASSLLGDLNEQYF.